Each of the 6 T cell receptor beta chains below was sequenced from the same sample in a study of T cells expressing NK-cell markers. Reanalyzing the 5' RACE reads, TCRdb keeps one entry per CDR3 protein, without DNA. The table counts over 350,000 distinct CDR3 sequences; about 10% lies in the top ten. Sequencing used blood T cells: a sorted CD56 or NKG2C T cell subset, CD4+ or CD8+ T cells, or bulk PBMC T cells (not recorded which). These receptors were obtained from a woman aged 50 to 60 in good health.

This chain's CDR3 is CASSVGAAGTQTQYF. The chain links TRBV9 to TRBJ2-5; with no DNA, the TCRdb D assignment of TRBD1 cannot be verified. The length of the CDR3 is 15 residues. The germline CDR1 and CDR2 sequences are SGDLS and YYNGEE.

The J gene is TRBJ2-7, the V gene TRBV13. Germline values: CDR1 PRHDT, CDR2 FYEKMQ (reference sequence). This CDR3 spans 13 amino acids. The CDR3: CASSLFGDYEQYF.

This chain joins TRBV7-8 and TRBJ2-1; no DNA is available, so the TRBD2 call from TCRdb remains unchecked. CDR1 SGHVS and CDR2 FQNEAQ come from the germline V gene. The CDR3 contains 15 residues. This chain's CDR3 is CASSKSGSLPDEQFF.

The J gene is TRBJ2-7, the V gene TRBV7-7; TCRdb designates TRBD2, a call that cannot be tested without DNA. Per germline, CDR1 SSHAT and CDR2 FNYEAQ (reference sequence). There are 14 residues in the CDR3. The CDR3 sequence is CASSKTSGSHEQYF.

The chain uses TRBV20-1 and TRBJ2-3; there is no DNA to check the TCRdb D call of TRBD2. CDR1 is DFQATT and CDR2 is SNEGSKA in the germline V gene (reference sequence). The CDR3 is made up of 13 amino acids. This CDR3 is CSARAGSVDTQYF.

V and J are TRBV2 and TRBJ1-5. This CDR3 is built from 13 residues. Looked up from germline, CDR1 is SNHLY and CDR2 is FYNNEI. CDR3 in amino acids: CASSGEEDQPQHF. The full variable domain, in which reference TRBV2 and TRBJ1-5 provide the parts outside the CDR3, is EPEVTQTPSHQVTQMGQEVILRCVPISNHLYFYWYRQILGQKVEFLVSFYNNEISEKSEIFDDQFSVERPDGSNFTLKIRSTKLEDSAMYFCASSGEEDQPQHFGDGTRLSIL.